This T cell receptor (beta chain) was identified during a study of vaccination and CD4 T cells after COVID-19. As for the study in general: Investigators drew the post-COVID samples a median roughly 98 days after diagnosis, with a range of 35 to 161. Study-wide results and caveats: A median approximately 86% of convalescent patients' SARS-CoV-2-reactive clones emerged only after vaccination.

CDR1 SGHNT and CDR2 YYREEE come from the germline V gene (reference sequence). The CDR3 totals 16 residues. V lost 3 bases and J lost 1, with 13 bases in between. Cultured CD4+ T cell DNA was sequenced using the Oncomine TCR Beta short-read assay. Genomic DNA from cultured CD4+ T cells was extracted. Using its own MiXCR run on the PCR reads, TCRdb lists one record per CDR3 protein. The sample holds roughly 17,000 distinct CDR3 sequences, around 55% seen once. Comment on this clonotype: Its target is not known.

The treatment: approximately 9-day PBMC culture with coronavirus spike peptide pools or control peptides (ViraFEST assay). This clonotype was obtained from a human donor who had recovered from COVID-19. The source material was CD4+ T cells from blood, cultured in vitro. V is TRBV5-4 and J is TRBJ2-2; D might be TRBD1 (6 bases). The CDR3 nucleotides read TGTGCCAGCAGCTCAGGGCCGACAGGGAACACCGGGGAGCTGTTTTTT. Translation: CASSSGPTGNTGELFF.